These 32 T cell receptor beta chains were sequenced from one sample in a study of circulating and synovial CD4+ cells in juvenile arthritis (TCRdb year 2014). The method was the immunoSEQ multiplex PCR assay. Not all clones reach the TCRdb copy of this immuneACCESS table, which keeps in-frame sequences only. Checked studies attribute under half of the gap to unresolved V genes and leave the rest unexplained. This sample gives about 32,000 clones in total; roughly 95% of them show up just once. The ten largest clones represent around 3% of the sample. The specimen was CD4+ T cells from blood. Receptor source: a human donor with juvenile idiopathic arthritis.

This sequence joins TRBV5-4 and TRBJ2-1; a weak D match, TRBD1 (5 bases). Germline-derived CDR1 and CDR2 are SGHNT and YYREEE (reference sequence). Trimming left V 4 bases short and J 8 bases short, with 16 bases between. The CDR3 has 14 residues. In nucleotides, the CDR3 is TGTGCCAGCAGCATCCCGACAGTCACCGATGAGCAGTTCTTC. As protein: CASSIPTVTDEQFF. The variable domain in full, with the rest retrieved from reference TRBV5-4 and TRBJ2-1, is ETGVTQSPTHLIKTRGQQVTLRCSSQSGHNTVSWYQQALGQGPQFIFQYYREEENGRGNFPPRFSGLQFPNYSSELNVNALELDDSALYLCASSIPTVTDEQFFGPGTRLTVL.

The V gene is TRBV7-9, the J gene TRBJ2-5, with 7 positions matching TRBD1. V gave up 4 bases and J gave up 2 bases; unmatched junction bases: 7. CDR1 SEHNR and CDR2 FQNEAQ come from the germline V gene (reference sequence). The CDR3 sequence is 15 residues long. The CDR3 here is CASSYRRGQQETQYF. The CDR3 nucleotides read TGTGCCAGCAGCTACCGAAGGGGACAGCAAGAGACCCAGTACTTC. Variable domain in full (rest from reference TRBV7-9 and TRBJ2-5): DTGVSQNPRHKITKRGQNVTFRCDPISEHNRLYWYRQTLGQGPEFLTYFQNEAQLEKSRLLSDRFSAERPKGSFSTLEIQRTEQGDSAMYLCASSYRRGQQETQYFGPGTRLLVL.

V is TRBV18 and J is TRBJ2-2; TRBD2 might be the D (5 bases). The CDR3 has 14 residues. V lost 3 bases and J lost 5, with 10 bases in between. Per the germline V gene, CDR1 is KGHSH and CDR2 is LQKENI. The CDR3 spells CASSPGKQTGELFF. The CDR3 nucleotides read TGTGCCAGCTCACCCGGGAAGCAAACCGGGGAGCTGTTTTTT.

The CDR3 sequence is CASSQAANTGELFF. In DNA, the CDR3 is TGTGCCAGCAGCCAAGCGGCGAACACCGGGGAGCTGTTTTTT. The chain carries TRBV4-2 and TRBJ2-2; D not certain. The CDR3 contains 14 residues. Per germline, CDR1 LGHNA and CDR2 YNFKEQ. The V and J ends lost 1 base and 0 bases respectively, with 3 bases between them.

CDR3 DNA: TGTGCCAGCAGTAGGACTAGCGGGAGGGCCCAAGAGACCCAGTACTTC. This sequence encodes CASSRTSGRAQETQYF. The chain has TRBV25-1 and TRBJ2-5; TRBD2 aligns across 15 bases. V gave up 5 bases and J gave up 1 base; unmatched junction bases: 2. This CDR3 has 16 amino acids. Germline V gene sequence: CDR1 MGHDK, CDR2 SYGVNS. Based on the CDR3 plus reference TRBV25-1 and TRBJ2-5, the full variable domain is EADIYQTPRYLVIGTGKKITLECSQTMGHDKMYWYQQDPGMELHLIHYSYGVNSTEKGDLSSESTVSRIRTEHFPLTLESARPSHTSQYLCASSRTSGRAQETQYFGPGTRLLVL.

This clone turned up a few times. The DNA of the CDR3 is TGTGCCAGCTCACTCCGGGAGAGAAATGAGCAGTTCTTC. Encoded protein: CASSLRERNEQFF. The rearrangement links TRBV18 to TRBJ2-1; D is possibly TRBD2 (6 bases). V gave up 4 bases and J gave up 7 bases, with 11 bases separating them. This CDR3 has 13 residues. CDR1 and CDR2 from the germline V gene are KGHSH and LQKENI.

The chain uses TRBV29-1 and TRBJ2-1; 8 bases fit TRBD2. The CDR3 is made up of 14 amino acids. The V gene's germline CDR1 is SQVTM and CDR2 ANQGSEA. V was pared by 8 bases and J by 5 bases, with 11 bases of the junction left unmatched. CDR3 nucleotides: TGCAGCCCTGACCCAGCGGGAGAAGACAATGAGCAGTTCTTC. This gives the protein CSPDPAGEDNEQFF.

V is TRBV7-3 and J is TRBJ2-3; D unclear. In germline, CDR1 is SGHTA, CDR2 FQGTGA. The CDR3 loop spans 13 amino acids. V lost 2 bases and J 6 bases, leaving 9 bases between the germline ends. The DNA of the CDR3 is TGTGCCAGCAGCTTATCCTCAGCGGATACGCAGTATTTT. Translated: CASSLSSADTQYF. Based on the CDR3 plus reference TRBV7-3 and TRBJ2-3, the full variable domain is GAGVSQTPSNKVTEKGKYVELRCDPISGHTALYWYRQSLGQGPEFLIYFQGTGAADDSGLPNDRFFAVRPEGSVSTLKIQRTERGDSAVYLCASSLSSADTQYFGPGTRLTVL.

This chain uses TRBV30 with TRBJ2-2; TRBD1 matches 8 bases. V was pared by 1 base and J by 9 bases, with 4 bases of the junction left unmatched. In germline, CDR1 is GTSNPN, CDR2 SVGIG (reference sequence). This CDR3 has 13 residues. The CDR3 region has the DNA TGTGCCTGGAGTGCGAGGACAGGGCGGGAGCTGTTTTTT. This codes for CAWSARTGRELFF.

The gene calls are TRBV28 and TRBJ1-3; TRBD1 might be the D (5 bases). This CDR3 comprises 14 residues. The germline gives CDR1 MDHEN, CDR2 SYDVKM. Deletions cut 4 bases from V and 2 bases from J, with 9 bases between. CDR3 in DNA: TGTGCCAGCAGTTCGGGGGGGGCTGGAAACACCATATATTTT. It codes for CASSSGGAGNTIYF.

This clone was counted once. The chain links TRBV5-8 to TRBJ1-2; D is possibly TRBD1 (5 bases). The CDR3 extends over 14 amino acids. Trimming pared 4 bases from V and 4 bases from J, leaving 14 bases between. Germline CDR1 is SGHTS and CDR2 is YDEGEE. CDR3 bases: TGTGCCAGCAGCCTATTGACAGTTACCTATGGCTACACCTTC. The encoded protein is CASSLLTVTYGYTF.

The chain combines TRBV30 with TRBJ2-1; weak D call: TRBD1 (6 bases). The CDR3 is 13 residues long. V was clipped by 2 bases and J by 10 bases, with 15 bases between them. Germline lookup yields CDR1 GTSNPN and CDR2 SVGIG (reference sequence). The CDR3 DNA reads TGTGCCTGGAGTAGCGGTCTCAGGGGAGAGCAGTTCTTC. Translating gives CAWSSGLRGEQFF.

The chain links TRBV18 to TRBJ2-1, with D maybe TRBD1 (5 bases). The CDR3 runs 15 residues. Germline V gene sequence: CDR1 KGHSH, CDR2 LQKENI. V was clipped by 1 base and J by 5 bases, with 12 bases between them. CDR3: CASSPRGDANNEQFF. As DNA, the CDR3 is TGTGCCAGCTCACCACGGGGCGACGCAAACAATGAGCAGTTCTTC.

This chain links TRBV6-5 with TRBJ1-1; no definite D call. Trimming cost V 0 bases and J 0 bases, with 8 bases left between them. The CDR3 has 15 amino acids. Germline CDR1 and CDR2: MNHEY and SVGAGI. The CDR3 region has the DNA TGTGCCAGCAGTTACTCGGGAGGGATGAACACTGAAGCTTTCTTT. Its protein product is CASSYSGGMNTEAFF.

This chain uses TRBV5-1 with TRBJ2-7; the D gene is possibly TRBD1 (5 bases). V gave up 1 base and J gave up 0 bases, with 8 bases separating them. The germline V gene encodes CDR1 SGHRS and CDR2 YFSETQ. This CDR3 contains 14 residues. CDR3 loop: CASSLYTGSYEQYF. For the CDR3, the DNA is TGCGCCAGCAGCTTGTACACAGGCTCCTACGAGCAGTACTTC.

The chain recombines TRBV6-5 with TRBJ2-4; D is possibly TRBD2 (5 bases). V shed 5 bases and J shed 6 bases, with 14 bases lying between them. Germline-derived CDR1 and CDR2 are MNHEY and SVGAGI. This CDR3 region has 14 residues. The CDR3 coding sequence is TGTGCCAGCAGTAGGGAGCGGTCATTAAACATTCAGTACTTC. Its translation: CASSRERSLNIQYF.

The rearrangement uses TRBV29-1 and TRBJ2-7; tentative D call: TRBD2 (5 bases). V lost 0 bases to trimming and J lost 2 bases, with 14 bases between them. CDR1 is SQVTM and CDR2 is ANQGSEA in the germline V gene. The CDR3 loop spans 15 amino acids. CDR3 region: CSVEEEAPNAYEQYF. The CDR3 DNA reads as TGCAGCGTTGAAGAGGAGGCCCCGAATGCCTACGAGCAGTACTTC.

V is TRBV10-2 and J is TRBJ1-5; no firm D call. The CDR3 loop spans 13 amino acids. Looked up from germline, CDR1 is WSHSY and CDR2 is SAAADI. The V gene lost 6 bases and the J gene lost 6 bases, with 12 bases spanning the gap. CDR3 DNA: TGCGCCAGCAGCTGGCAGGAGGGTCAGCCCCAGCATTTT. Encoded protein: CASSWQEGQPQHF.

V is TRBV28 and J is TRBJ1-2; 9 bases fit TRBD1. Germline lookup yields CDR1 MDHEN and CDR2 SYDVKM. Losses at the gene ends were 2 bases for V and 4 bases for J; bases not matched to a gene: 8. The CDR3 runs 16 residues. The CDR3 DNA follows: TGTGCCAGCAGTTTAGCGGGACAGGGTGGAGGCTATGGCTACACCTTC. Its protein product is CASSLAGQGGGYGYTF.

J is TRBJ2-7 and V is TRBV29-1; D gene uncertain. CDR3 length: 12 residues. With 4 bases removed from V and 7 bases from J, the gap between germline ends came to 14 bases. CDR1 is SQVTM, CDR2 ANQGSEA, per germline. As DNA, the CDR3 is TGCAGCGTTGGGCTCCCAGCCGGGGAGCAGTACTTC. Encoded protein: CSVGLPAGEQYF.

J is TRBJ2-1 and V is TRBV5-4; tentatively, D is TRBD2 (5 bases). Trimming shortened V by 0 bases and J by 7 bases, and 17 bases separated the two germline ends. CDR1 and CDR2 (germline): SGHNT, YYREEE (reference sequence). The CDR3 sequence is 16 residues long. CDR3 nucleotide sequence: TGTGCCAGCAGCTTGGCCGGGCGGCGTGGGAGTAATGAGCAGTTCTTC. Its protein is CASSLAGRRGSNEQFF.

The chain combines TRBV27 with TRBJ1-4, with 9 bases matching TRBD1. Germline assignment: CDR1 MNHEY and CDR2 SMNVEV (reference sequence). V was clipped by 3 bases and J by 9 bases; unmatched bases: 2. This CDR3 spans 13 amino acids. The CDR3 nucleotides read TGTGCCAGCAGTTTCGGGACAGGGAAAAAACTGTTTTTT. It codes for CASSFGTGKKLFF.

The chain joins TRBV11-2 to TRBJ2-5; 7 bases are a match to TRBD1. CDR3 length: 14 residues. Germline trimming cut 1 base from V and 5 bases from J; bases unmatched to any gene: 4. Germline V gene data show CDR1 as SGHAT and CDR2 as FQNNGV. The CDR3, as DNA: TGTGCCAGCAGCTTAGTCCTACAGGGGGAGACCCAGTACTTC. This translates into CASSLVLQGETQYF.

Concerning this clone: Other DNA sequences within the sample encode an identical CDR3. The genes are TRBV11-2 and TRBJ2-7; 9 bases agree with TRBD1. Germline CDR1 SGHAT, CDR2 FQNNGV. The CDR3 sequence is 15 residues long. With 6 bases clipped from V and 6 bases from J, the junction kept 12 bases outside the gene matches. In DNA form, the CDR3 reads TGTGCCAGCAGGCCCCCGGGACAGGGACTCGGCGAGCAGTACTTC. Residues: CASRPPGQGLGEQYF.

The V and J genes are TRBV15 and TRBJ2-1; no reliable D call. The CDR3 contains 14 residues. Germline lookup yields CDR1 LNHNV and CDR2 YYDKDF (reference sequence). Trimming left V 0 bases short and J 6 bases short, with 9 bases between. DNA of the CDR3: TGTGCCACCAGCAGAGACCCCGCGCTCAATGAGCAGTTCTTC. Its translation: CATSRDPALNEQFF.

The gene calls are TRBV19 and TRBJ2-1; TRBD1 is a possible D gene (6 bases). The V gene lost 11 bases and the J gene lost 5 bases, with 19 bases spanning the gap. CDR1 and CDR2 from the germline V gene are LNHDA and SQIVND (reference sequence). This CDR3 has 14 residues. The CDR3 DNA sequence: TGTGCCGCAGGGGACGGCGGAGATAACAATGAGCAGTTCTTC. Protein sequence: CAAGDGGDNNEQFF. The full variable domain, its missing parts supplied by reference TRBV19 and TRBJ2-1, is DGGITQSPKYLFRKEGQNVTLSCEQNLNHDAMYWYRQDPGQGLRLIYYSQIVNDFQKGDIAEGYSVSREKKESFPLTVTSAQKNPTAFYLCAAGDGGDNNEQFFGPGTRLTVL.

The chain links TRBV6-1 to TRBJ1-1, with TRBD1 identical over 7 bases. The CDR3 loop spans 15 amino acids. CDR1 and CDR2 from the germline V gene are MNHNS and SASEGT. V lost 4 bases to trimming and J lost 3 bases; unmatched junction nucleotides: 8. DNA for the CDR3: TGTGCCAGCAGTGTGACAGGGATATTGTACACTGAAGCTTTCTTT. Protein product: CASSVTGILYTEAFF.

As for this clone: Germline is not matched at one junction end, which may reflect a read error. This rearrangement joins TRBV2 to TRBJ2-6, with 14 bases matching TRBD2. Germline assignment: CDR1 SNHLY and CDR2 FYNNEI. CDR3 length: 18 amino acids. The CDR3 nucleotides read TGTGCCAGCAGTCAGGGACTAGCGGGAGCTTCTGGGACCAACGTCCTGACTTTC. Protein sequence: CASSQGLAGASGTNVLTF.

The V and J genes are TRBV27 and TRBJ2-3; a weak D match, TRBD2 (5 bases). The germline CDR1 and CDR2 sequences are MNHEY and SMNVEV (reference sequence). The ends were cut back, 2 bases at V and 2 bases at J, with 11 bases in the middle. CDR3 length: 15 amino acids. CDR3 region: CASSLGRVPTDTQYF. CDR3 coding DNA: TGTGCCAGCAGTTTAGGGCGGGTGCCCACAGATACGCAGTATTTT.

This clone was counted once. J is TRBJ2-2 and V is TRBV11-2; TRBD2 agrees at 12 bases. The CDR3 spans 17 residues. Germline V gene sequence: CDR1 SGHAT, CDR2 FQNNGV. Trimming at V came to 0 bases and at J to 7 bases, leaving 6 bases not matched to a gene. In nucleotides, the CDR3 is TGTGCCAGCAGCTTAGATCCCCTAGCGGGAGGGTACGGGGAGCTGTTTTTT. Its translation is CASSLDPLAGGYGELFF.

In DNA, the CDR3 is TGCGCCAGCAGCTGGGAACCAAGCGGGGAGACCCAGTACTTC. Protein sequence: CASSWEPSGETQYF. The rearrangement joins TRBV5-1 to TRBJ2-5, with D possibly TRBD2 on 6 matching bases. Trimming took off 3 bases at V and 5 bases at J, with 14 bases between the two ends. The germline V gene has CDR1 SGHRS and CDR2 YFSETQ. CDR3 length equals 14 residues.

The chain couples TRBV29-1 to TRBJ2-7, with 11 bases that match TRBD1. With V trimmed by 6 bases and J by 2 bases, 6 bases remained unmatched. This CDR3 contains 14 residues. The V gene's germline CDR1 is SQVTM and CDR2 ANQGSEA. The CDR3 nucleotides are TGCAGCGTCCAACCGGGACAGGGGGCCTACGAGCAGTACTTC. Translation gives CSVQPGQGAYEQYF.